The 21 T cell receptor beta chains presented below share a single source sample, sequenced in a study of T-cell reconstitution after alpha-beta-depleted transplantation in children. Unique molecular identifiers were used to barcode this TCRbeta library. TCRdb independently ran MiXCR on the PCR reads; one entry per CDR3 protein. The repertoire holds 600,000 to 700,000 distinct CDR3 sequences, with about an eighth as singletons. The sequences come from PBMCs, collected before TCRalphabeta/CD19-depleted stem cell transplant. The receptors here all came from a girl aged 2-10 years with congenital amegakaryocytic thrombocytopenia, due to receive a stem cell transplant.

This clonotype has at least ten counts. This chain links TRBV5-1 with TRBJ1-5, with D unclear. V was pared by 0 bases and J by 6 bases, with 7 bases between. The CDR3 contains 13 residues. CDR1 and CDR2 from the germline V gene are SGHRS and YFSETQ. Here the CDR3 reads CASSLGLSQPQHF. In DNA form, the CDR3 reads TGCGCCAGCAGCTTGGGGTTGAGTCAGCCCCAGCATTTT.

This clonotype was observed many times. J is TRBJ1-5 and V is TRBV20-1; D is possibly TRBD1 (5 bases). There are 14 residues in the CDR3. Germline V lookup: CDR1 DFQATT, CDR2 SNEGSKA (reference sequence). Between the trimmed V and J ends, which lost 0 bases and 4 bases, there was a span of 10 bases. The CDR3 DNA reads TGCAGTGCTAGAGAGGGACGGTTAAATCAGCCCCAGCATTTT. It specifies CSAREGRLNQPQHF.

V gene TRBV3-1 combines with J gene TRBJ2-5; D is tentatively TRBD1 or TRBD2 (6 bases each). Germline V gene lookup returns CDR1 LGHDT and CDR2 YNNKEL (reference sequence). V gave up 0 bases and J gave up 5 bases, with 7 bases separating them. The CDR3 runs 13 residues. CDR3 in DNA: TGTGCCAGCAGCCAAGAGGGGGGCGAGACCCAGTACTTC. Protein sequence: CASSQEGGETQYF.

This clonotype has just a few counts. The chain uses TRBV5-1 and TRBJ2-7; 8 bases are shared with TRBD1. The length of the CDR3 is 12 residues. The germline V gene encodes CDR1 SGHRS and CDR2 YFSETQ. J lost 5 bases, V lost 4 bases, and 2 bases had no gene match. This chain's CDR3 is CASSPDRDEQYF. CDR3 coding DNA: TGCGCCAGCAGCCCGGACAGGGACGAGCAGTACTTC.

This clonotype was seen a few times. DNA for the CDR3: TGTGCCAGCAGCTCTACTCCGGGACTTCCCTACGAGCAGTACTTC. Protein: CASSSTPGLPYEQYF. The chain carries TRBV5-5 and TRBJ2-7; D might be TRBD2 (6 bases). Trimming shortened V by 3 bases and J by 2 bases, and 15 bases separated the two germline ends. Per the germline V gene, CDR1 is SGHKS and CDR2 is YYEKEE (reference sequence). This CDR3 has 15 residues.

This clonotype was counted many times. This sequence joins TRBV28 and TRBJ2-7; no definite D call. V was trimmed by 6 bases and J by 0 bases, leaving 15 bases between them. From germline, CDR1 is MDHEN and CDR2 SYDVKM. This CDR3 is 15 amino acids long. In DNA, the CDR3 is TGTGCCAGCAGGGAAATAAGGACGGGCTCCTACGAGCAGTACTTC. Its translation: CASREIRTGSYEQYF.

This clonotype turned up a few times. CDR3 sequence reads: CSARDLFTSPLHF. For the CDR3, the DNA is TGCAGTGCTAGAGATCTCTTCACATCACCCCTCCACTTT. V gene TRBV20-1 combines with J gene TRBJ1-6, with D hard to call. The CDR3 is made up of 13 amino acids. With 0 bases removed from V and 10 bases from J, the gap between germline ends came to 10 bases. Germline values: CDR1 DFQATT, CDR2 SNEGSKA (reference sequence).

The V gene is TRBV5-1, the J gene TRBJ2-5, with D unclear. This CDR3 spans 15 amino acids. The V end was cut by 3 bases, the J end by 5 bases, with 17 bases between. Germline CDR1 SGHRS, CDR2 YFSETQ. The CDR3 DNA reads TGCGCCAGCAGCTCGGGTAGTAAGATGGCGGAGACCCAGTACTTC. Protein: CASSSGSKMAETQYF.

This clonotype was observed many times. The V gene is TRBV20-1, the J gene TRBJ2-3, with D possibly being TRBD2 (5 bases). V lost 2 bases, J lost 0 bases, and 12 bases lay in between. This CDR3 has 15 amino acids. Germline V gene lookup returns CDR1 DFQATT and CDR2 SNEGSKA (reference sequence). The CDR3 sequence is CSARIARASTDTQYF. CDR3 DNA: TGCAGTGCTAGAATAGCGAGAGCTAGCACAGATACGCAGTATTTT.

The sample holds a few counts of this clonotype. The chain carries TRBV20-1 and TRBJ1-6; 8 bases are a match to TRBD1. J lost 10 bases, V lost 3 bases, and 11 bases had no gene match. The CDR3 is 15 residues long. CDR1 and CDR2 from the germline V gene are DFQATT and SNEGSKA (reference sequence). The DNA of the CDR3 is TGCAGTGCTAGTCCACAGGGGGACGTGCGGTCACCCCTCCACTTT. Residues: CSASPQGDVRSPLHF.

This clonotype was observed at least ten times. The chain is built from TRBV20-1 and TRBJ2-1, with 13 bases aligning to TRBD2. The CDR3 sequence is 15 residues long. CDR1 and CDR2 (germline): DFQATT, SNEGSKA (reference sequence). V dropped 3 bases and J dropped 8; count of bases not matched to a gene: 7. The CDR3 region is CSASLGLAGVYEQFF. CDR3 DNA sequence: TGCAGTGCTAGTCTCGGACTAGCGGGAGTATATGAGCAGTTCTTC.

This clonotype came up a few times. The chain links TRBV12-3 or TRBV12-4 to TRBJ2-1; TRBD2 matches 9 bases. The CDR3 covers 15 residues. Germline trimming cut 6 bases from V and 4 bases from J; bases unmatched to any gene: 7. The CDR3 DNA sequence: TGTGCCAGCAGGAACCCCACTAGCGGGTACAATGAGCAGTTCTTC. Translating it yields CASRNPTSGYNEQFF.

V usage is TRBV20-1 and J usage is TRBJ2-7; D not certain. CDR3 size: 14 residues. V lost 6 bases, J lost 0 bases, and 15 bases lay in between. Germline values: CDR1 DFQATT, CDR2 SNEGSKA (reference sequence). The CDR3 region is CSAQTVPPSYEQYF. In DNA, the CDR3 is TGCAGTGCCCAGACCGTCCCGCCCTCCTACGAGCAGTACTTC.

This clonotype was seen at least ten times. This rearrangement joins TRBV6-6 to TRBJ1-5; 9 bases are shared with TRBD1. Germline-derived CDR1 and CDR2 are MNHNY and SVGAGI (reference sequence). The CDR3 has 13 amino acids. The V gene end was trimmed by 5 bases and the J gene end by 6 bases; junction bases not matched to a gene: 2. For the CDR3, the DNA is TGTGCCAGCAGTCCGACAGGGGGTCAGCCCCAGCATTTT. Amino acid sequence: CASSPTGGQPQHF.

This clonotype occurred a few times. This chain joins TRBV11-2 and TRBJ2-5, with D unresolved. The CDR3 totals 16 residues. Looked up from germline, CDR1 is SGHAT and CDR2 is FQNNGV. Trimming left V 5 bases short and J 4 bases short, with 20 bases between. The CDR3 region has the DNA TGTGCCAGCAGCAAAACAGCAGGATGGAATCCAGAGACCCAGTACTTC. Translation: CASSKTAGWNPETQYF. Combining the CDR3 with reference TRBV11-2 and TRBJ2-5 gives the whole variable domain EAGVAQSPRYKIIEKRQSVAFWCNPISGHATLYWYQQILGQGPKLLIQFQNNGVVDDSQLPKDRFSAERLKGVDSTLKIQPAKLEDSAVYLCASSKTAGWNPETQYFGPGTRLLVL.

The sample holds a few counts of this clonotype. The chain combines TRBV14 with TRBJ2-3, with a tentative D call TRBD2 (6 bases). Deletions cut 4 bases from V and 15 bases from J, with 14 bases between. This CDR3 is built from 11 residues. Germline V CDR1 and CDR2: SGHDN, FVKESK. The CDR3 coding sequence is TGTGCCAGCAGCCCCGGGACTTCCAGTTATTTT. This gives the protein CASSPGTSSYF.

This clonotype has more than one count but fewer than ten. This rearrangement joins TRBV5-1 to TRBJ2-7; D tentatively fits TRBD1 or TRBD2 (5 bases each). V gave up 4 bases and J gave up 10 bases, with 21 bases separating them. In germline, CDR1 is SGHRS, CDR2 YFSETQ. This CDR3 spans 14 amino acids. This CDR3 reads CASSISATAESQYF. CDR3 DNA sequence: TGCGCCAGCAGCATCTCCGCGACAGCGGAGTCCCAGTACTTC.

The rearrangement joins TRBV20-1 to TRBJ2-5; TRBD2 matches 11 bases. The CDR3 runs to 18 residues. CDR1 DFQATT and CDR2 SNEGSKA come from the germline V gene (reference sequence). J gave up 4 bases and V 3 bases, and 16 bases lay outside the gene matches. CDR3 protein: CSASLAGGRVLWGETQYF. CDR3 DNA: TGCAGTGCTAGTCTAGCGGGAGGAAGAGTATTGTGGGGAGAGACCCAGTACTTC.

This sequence joins TRBV5-1 and TRBJ2-7; TRBD2 matches 9 bases. CDR1 and CDR2 (germline): SGHRS, YFSETQ. V was clipped by 1 base and J by 0 bases; unmatched bases: 5. The CDR3 extends over 16 amino acids. The CDR3 DNA reads TGCGCCAGCAGCTTGTCTAGCGGGACGCTCTCCTACGAGCAGTACTTC. It translates to CASSLSSGTLSYEQYF.

This clonotype was observed many times. The chain combines TRBV20-1 with TRBJ2-2; no reliable D call. This CDR3 region has 14 residues. V lost 7 bases and J lost 6, with 18 bases in between. The germline V gene has CDR1 DFQATT and CDR2 SNEGSKA (reference sequence). The CDR3 region has the DNA TGCAGTGTCTCAGAGGCTACTTCTTCCGGGGAGCTGTTTTTT. Translation gives CSVSEATSSGELFF.

The genes are TRBV15 and TRBJ2-7; D gene ambiguous. Germline CDR1 reads LNHNV; CDR2 reads YYDKDF (reference sequence). The ends were cut back, 0 bases at V and 0 bases at J, with 15 bases in the middle. The CDR3 runs to 17 residues. The CDR3 DNA reads TGTGCCACCAGCAGAGATTATCCCGGAGCCATCTCCTACGAGCAGTACTTC. Translation: CATSRDYPGAISYEQYF.